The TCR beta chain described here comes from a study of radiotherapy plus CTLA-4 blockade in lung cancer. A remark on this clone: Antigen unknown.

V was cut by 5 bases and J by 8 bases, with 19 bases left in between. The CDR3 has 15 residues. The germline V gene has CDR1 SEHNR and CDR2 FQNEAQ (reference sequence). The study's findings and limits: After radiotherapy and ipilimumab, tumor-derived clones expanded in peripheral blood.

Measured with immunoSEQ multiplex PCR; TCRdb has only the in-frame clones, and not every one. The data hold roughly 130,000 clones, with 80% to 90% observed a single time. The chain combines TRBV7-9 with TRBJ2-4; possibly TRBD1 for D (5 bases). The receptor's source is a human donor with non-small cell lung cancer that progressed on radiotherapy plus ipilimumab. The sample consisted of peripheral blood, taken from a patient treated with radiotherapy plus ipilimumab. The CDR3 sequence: CASSIKGEKGDIQYF. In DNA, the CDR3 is TGTGCCAGCAGCATAAAGGGCGAAAAAGGGGACATTCAGTACTTC.